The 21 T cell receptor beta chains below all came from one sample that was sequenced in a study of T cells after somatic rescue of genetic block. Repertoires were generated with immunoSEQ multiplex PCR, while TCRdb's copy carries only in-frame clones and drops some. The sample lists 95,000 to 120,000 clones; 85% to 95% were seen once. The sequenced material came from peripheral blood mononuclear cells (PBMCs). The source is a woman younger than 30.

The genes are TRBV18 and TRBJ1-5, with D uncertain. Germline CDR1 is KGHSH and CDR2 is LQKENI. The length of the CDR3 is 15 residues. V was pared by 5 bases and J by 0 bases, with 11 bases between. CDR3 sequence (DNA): TGTGCCAGCTCATTACCCGGAAGTAGCAATCAGCCCCAGCATTTT. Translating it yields CASSLPGSSNQPQHF.

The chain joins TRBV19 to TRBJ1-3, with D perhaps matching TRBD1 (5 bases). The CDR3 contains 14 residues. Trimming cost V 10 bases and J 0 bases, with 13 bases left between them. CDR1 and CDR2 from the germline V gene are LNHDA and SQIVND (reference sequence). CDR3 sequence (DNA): TGTGCCACCCGATTCGGGGGCTCTGGAAACACCATATATTTT. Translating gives CATRFGGSGNTIYF.

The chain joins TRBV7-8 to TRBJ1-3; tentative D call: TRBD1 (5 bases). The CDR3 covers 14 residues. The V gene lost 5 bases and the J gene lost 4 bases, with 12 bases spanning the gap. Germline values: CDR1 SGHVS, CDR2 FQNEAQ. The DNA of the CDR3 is TGTGCCAGCAGCCGCTCAACAGGAGGAAACACCATATATTTT. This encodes CASSRSTGGNTIYF.

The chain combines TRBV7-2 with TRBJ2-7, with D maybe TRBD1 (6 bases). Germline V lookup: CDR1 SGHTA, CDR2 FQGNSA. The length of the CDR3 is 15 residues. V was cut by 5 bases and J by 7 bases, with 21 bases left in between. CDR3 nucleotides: TGTGCCAGCAGCCCCCACCGGGACACTTTAAGGGAGCAGTACTTC. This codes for CASSPHRDTLREQYF.

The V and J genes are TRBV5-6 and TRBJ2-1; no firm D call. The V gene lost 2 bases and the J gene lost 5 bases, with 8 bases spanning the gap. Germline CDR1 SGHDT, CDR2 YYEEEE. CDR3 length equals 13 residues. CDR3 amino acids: CASSFRMNNEQFF. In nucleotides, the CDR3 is TGTGCCAGCAGCTTCCGAATGAACAATGAGCAGTTCTTC.

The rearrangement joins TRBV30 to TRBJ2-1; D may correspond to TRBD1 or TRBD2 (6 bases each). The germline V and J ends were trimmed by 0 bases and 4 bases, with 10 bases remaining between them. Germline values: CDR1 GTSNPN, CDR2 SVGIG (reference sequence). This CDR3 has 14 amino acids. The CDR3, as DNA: TGTGCCTGGAGTGTAGGGGGGTCATACAATGAGCAGTTCTTC. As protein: CAWSVGGSYNEQFF.

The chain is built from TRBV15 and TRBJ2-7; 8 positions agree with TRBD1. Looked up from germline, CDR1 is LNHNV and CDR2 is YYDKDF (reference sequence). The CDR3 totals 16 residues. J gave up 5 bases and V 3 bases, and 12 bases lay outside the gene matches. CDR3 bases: TGTGCCACCAGCAGGGACGCCCAGGACAGGGTTGACGAGCAGTACTTC. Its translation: CATSRDAQDRVDEQYF.

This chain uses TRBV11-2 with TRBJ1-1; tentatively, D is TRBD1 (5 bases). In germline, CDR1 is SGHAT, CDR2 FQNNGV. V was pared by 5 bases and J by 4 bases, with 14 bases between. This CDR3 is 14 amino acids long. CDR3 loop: CASSGDRGSTEAFF. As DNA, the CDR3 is TGTGCCAGCAGCGGGGACCGGGGGAGCACTGAAGCTTTCTTT. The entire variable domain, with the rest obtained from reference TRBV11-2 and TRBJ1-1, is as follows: EAGVAQSPRYKIIEKRQSVAFWCNPISGHATLYWYQQILGQGPKLLIQFQNNGVVDDSQLPKDRFSAERLKGVDSTLKIQPAKLEDSAVYLCASSGDRGSTEAFFGQGTRLTVV.

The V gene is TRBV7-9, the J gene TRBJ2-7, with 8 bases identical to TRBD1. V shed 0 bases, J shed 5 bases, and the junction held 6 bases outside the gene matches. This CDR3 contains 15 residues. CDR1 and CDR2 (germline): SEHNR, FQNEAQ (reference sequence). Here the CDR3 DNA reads TGTGCCAGCAGCTTAGCCGAACAGGGGGACGACGAGCAGTACTTC. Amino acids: CASSLAEQGDDEQYF.

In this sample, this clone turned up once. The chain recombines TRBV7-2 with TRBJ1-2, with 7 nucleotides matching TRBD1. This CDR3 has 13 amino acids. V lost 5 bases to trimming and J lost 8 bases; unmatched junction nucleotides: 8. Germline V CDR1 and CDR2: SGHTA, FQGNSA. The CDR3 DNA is TGTGCCAGCAGCAGGGGACAGTCTATGGGCTACACCTTC. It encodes CASSRGQSMGYTF.

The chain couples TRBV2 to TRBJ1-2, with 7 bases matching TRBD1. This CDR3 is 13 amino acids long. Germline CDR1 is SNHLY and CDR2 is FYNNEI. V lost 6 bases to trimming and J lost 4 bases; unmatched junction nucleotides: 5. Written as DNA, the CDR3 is TGTGCCAGCAGGGATACAGGGGTCTATGGCTACACCTTC. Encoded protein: CASRDTGVYGYTF.

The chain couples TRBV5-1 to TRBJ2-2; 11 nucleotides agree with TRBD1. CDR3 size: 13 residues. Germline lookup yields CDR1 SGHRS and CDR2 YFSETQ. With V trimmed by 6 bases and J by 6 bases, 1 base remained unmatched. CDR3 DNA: TGCGCCAGCATGGGACAGGGGGCCGGGGAGCTGTTTTTT. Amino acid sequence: CASMGQGAGELFF.

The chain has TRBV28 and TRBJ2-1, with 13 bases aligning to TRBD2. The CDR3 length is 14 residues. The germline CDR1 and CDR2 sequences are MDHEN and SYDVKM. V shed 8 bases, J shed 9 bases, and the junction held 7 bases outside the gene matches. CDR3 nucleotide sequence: TGTGCCAGCCAGACTAGCGGGGGGCGGATTGAGCAGTTCTTC. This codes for CASQTSGGRIEQFF.

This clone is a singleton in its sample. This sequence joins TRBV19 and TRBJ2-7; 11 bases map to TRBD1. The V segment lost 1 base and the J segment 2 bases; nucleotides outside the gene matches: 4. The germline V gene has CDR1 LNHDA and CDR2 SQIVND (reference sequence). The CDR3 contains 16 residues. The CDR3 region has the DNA TGTGCCAGTAGTATAGGGGCGGGACAGGGGGCCTACGAGCAGTACTTC. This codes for CASSIGAGQGAYEQYF. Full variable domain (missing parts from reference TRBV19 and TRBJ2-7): DGGITQSPKYLFRKEGQNVTLSCEQNLNHDAMYWYRQDPGQGLRLIYYSQIVNDFQKGDIAEGYSVSREKKESFPLTVTSAQKNPTAFYLCASSIGAGQGAYEQYFGPGTRLTVT.

CDR3 in DNA: TGTGCCAGCAGTTACCAACAGGGACAGGGGGAGGAAAAACTGTTTTTT. This gives the protein CASSYQQGQGEEKLFF. This chain joins TRBV6-6 and TRBJ1-4; TRBD1 agrees at 11 bases. CDR1 and CDR2 (germline): MNHNY, SVGAGI (reference sequence). The CDR3 extends over 16 amino acids. V lost 2 bases to trimming and J lost 8 bases; unmatched junction nucleotides: 7.

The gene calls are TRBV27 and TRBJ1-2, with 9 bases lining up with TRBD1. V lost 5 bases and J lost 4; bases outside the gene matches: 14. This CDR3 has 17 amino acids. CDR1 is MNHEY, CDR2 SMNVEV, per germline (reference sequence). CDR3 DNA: TGTGCCAGCAGTGCCACCCTCGGACAGGGGAAGGTCTATGGCTACACCTTC. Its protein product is CASSATLGQGKVYGYTF.

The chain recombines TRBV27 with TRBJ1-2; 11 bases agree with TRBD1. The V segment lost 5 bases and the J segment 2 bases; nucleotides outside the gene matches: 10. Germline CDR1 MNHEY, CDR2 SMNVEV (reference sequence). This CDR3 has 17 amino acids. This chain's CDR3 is CASSPGTGGPLNYGYTF. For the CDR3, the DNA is TGTGCCAGCAGTCCCGGGACAGGGGGGCCCTTAAACTATGGCTACACCTTC.

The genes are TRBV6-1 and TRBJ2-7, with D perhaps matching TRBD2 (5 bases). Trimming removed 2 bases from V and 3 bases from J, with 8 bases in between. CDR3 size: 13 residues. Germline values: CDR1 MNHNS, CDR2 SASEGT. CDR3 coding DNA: TGTGCCAGCAGTGAAACGGGGTACTACGAGCAGTACTTC. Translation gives CASSETGYYEQYF.

The CDR3 spells CASLEGAGASYEQYF. The CDR3 DNA sequence: TGTGCCAGCCTGGAGGGAGCGGGGGCCTCCTACGAGCAGTACTTC. The gene calls are TRBV6-1 and TRBJ2-7; TRBD2 aligns across 8 bases. With 8 bases clipped from V and 0 bases from J, the junction kept 9 bases outside the gene matches. CDR3 length: 15 residues. Germline V gene sequence: CDR1 MNHNS, CDR2 SASEGT.

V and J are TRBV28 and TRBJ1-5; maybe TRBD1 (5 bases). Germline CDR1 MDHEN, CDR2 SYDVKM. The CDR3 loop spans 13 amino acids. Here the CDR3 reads CAIRDGYNQPQHF. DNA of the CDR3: TGTGCTATACGGGACGGGTACAATCAGCCCCAGCATTTT.

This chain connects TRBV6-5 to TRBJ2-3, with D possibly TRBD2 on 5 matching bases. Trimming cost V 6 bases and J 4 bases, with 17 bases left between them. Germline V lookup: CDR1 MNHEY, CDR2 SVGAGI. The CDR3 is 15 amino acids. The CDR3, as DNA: TGTGCCAGCAGACGGCGGGCCTTAAATGCAGATACGCAGTATTTT. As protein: CASRRRALNADTQYF.